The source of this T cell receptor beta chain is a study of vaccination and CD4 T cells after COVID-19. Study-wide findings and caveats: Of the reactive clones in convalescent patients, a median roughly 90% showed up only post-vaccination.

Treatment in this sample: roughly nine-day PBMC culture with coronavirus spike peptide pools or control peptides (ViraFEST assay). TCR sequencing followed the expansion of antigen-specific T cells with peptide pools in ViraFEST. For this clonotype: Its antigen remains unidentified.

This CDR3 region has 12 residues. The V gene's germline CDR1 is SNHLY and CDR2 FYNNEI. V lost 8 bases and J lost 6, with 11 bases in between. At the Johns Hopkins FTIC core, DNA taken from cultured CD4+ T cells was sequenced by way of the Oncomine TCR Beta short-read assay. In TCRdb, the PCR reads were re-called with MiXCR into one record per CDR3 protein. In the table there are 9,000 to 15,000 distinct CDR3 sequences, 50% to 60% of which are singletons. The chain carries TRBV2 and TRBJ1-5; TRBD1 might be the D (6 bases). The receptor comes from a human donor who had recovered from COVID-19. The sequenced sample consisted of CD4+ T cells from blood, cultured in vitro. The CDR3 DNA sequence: TGTGCCAGCGGAGGGGGTTTTCAGCCCCAGCATTTT. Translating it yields CASGGGFQPQHF.